Listed below are T cell receptor beta chains from one sample, sequenced in a study of shared clonotypes between healthy human individuals. Some clones are missing from TCRdb's copy, which holds only in-frame ones; the method was immunoSEQ multiplex PCR. The sample includes about 1.1 million clones, 75% to 85% of them seen just once. The sequenced sample was memory CD4+ T cells from PBMCs. These receptor sequences come from a man younger than 30 in good health. Some clones in this sample may be carry-over from other donors' samples. Each CDR3 is given with its conserved first and last residue. Fields, in order: V gene, J gene, clone size, D gene, CDR3 protein, CDR3 DNA. D genes are given only for firm matches. Size is omitted from some rows. Given values are once, few, many or a class for expanded clones.

>TRBV2|TRBJ2-7|many|NA
CASGGGPPSYYEQYF
TGTGCCAGCGGAGGGGGGCCCCCTTCCTACTACGAGCAGTACTTC
>TRBV7-5|TRBJ1-4|NA|NA
CVRSSWTGASVFRLFF
TGTGTCAGAAGCTCCTGGACAGGTGCTAGCGTTTTTCGACTGTTTTTT
>TRBV7-3|TRBJ2-3|NA|TRBD2
CASSLSKTGTRWGTDTQYF
TGTGCCAGCAGCTTATCAAAAACCGGGACTAGGTGGGGCACAGATACGCAGTATTTT
>TRBV5-3|TRBJ2-7|NA|TRBD2
CARSAPWTSKGEQYF
TGTGCCAGAAGCGCGCCCTGGACTAGTAAAGGCGAGCAGTACTTC
>TRBV29-1|TRBJ1-2|few|TRBD1
CSVGTGYGYTF
TGCAGCGTCGGGACAGGGTATGGCTACACCTTC
>TRBV5-1|TRBJ2-5|NA|NA
CASSRTSSQETQYF
TGCGCCAGCAGCCGAACTAGCTCACAAGAGACCCAGTACTTC
>TRBV5-1|TRBJ2-7|NA|TRBD1
CASSLGDRGSEQYF
TGCGCCAGCAGCCTGGGGGACAGGGGCTCCGAGCAGTACTTC
>TRBV30|TRBJ1-5|NA|TRBD1
CAWRGGQADQPQHF
TGTGCCTGGAGAGGAGGACAGGCCGATCAGCCCCAGCATTTT
>TRBV7-2|TRBJ1-5|once|NA
CASSVQGAQPQHF
TGTGCCAGCAGCGTACAGGGTGCGCAGCCCCAGCATTTT
>TRBV5-1|TRBJ2-1|NA|TRBD2
CASSLMGGRVNNEQFF
TGCGCCAGCAGCTTGATGGGCGGGAGGGTTAACAATGAGCAGTTCTTC
>TRBV10-3|TRBJ2-5|NA|NA
CAISAGPQETQYF
TGTGCCATCAGTGCGGGACCGCAAGAGACCCAGTACTTC
>TRBV28|TRBJ2-7|once|TRBD1
CASSYRGQGSEQYF
TGTGCCAGCAGCTATCGGGGACAGGGATCTGAGCAGTACTTC
>TRBV6-6|TRBJ2-2|NA|TRBD2
CASSFSGMNTGELFF
TGTGCCAGCAGTTTTAGCGGGATGAACACCGGGGAGCTGTTTTTT
>TRBV25-1|TRBJ2-1|NA|NA
CASRRGTQSYNEQFF
TGTGCCAGCAGGAGAGGGACACAATCCTACAATGAGCAGTTCTTC
>TRBV28|TRBJ1-2|NA|NA
CASSSAWGYYGYTF
TGTGCCAGCAGCAGCGCCTGGGGTTACTATGGCTACACCTTC
>TRBV28|TRBJ1-5|NA|NA
CASSLWTYQPQHF
TGTGCCAGCAGTTTATGGACGTATCAGCCCCAGCATTTT
>TRBV28|TRBJ2-4|few|TRBD2
CASSQPGGVAKNIQYF
TGTGCCAGCAGTCAACCCGGGGGGGTAGCCAAAAACATTCAGTACTTC
>TRBV21-1|TRBJ2-7|NA|NA
CASSTGTAREQYF
TGTGCCAGCAGCACTGGGACAGCGCGTGAGCAGTACTTC
>TRBV5-1|TRBJ2-5|NA|NA
CASSSTSGQERGAQYF
TGCGCCAGCAGCTCCACCTCAGGACAGGAGCGCGGGGCCCAGTACTTC
>TRBV11-2|TRBJ2-7|NA|NA
CASSRPEGGREQYF
TGTGCCAGCAGCCGCCCCGAGGGGGGACGCGAGCAGTACTTC
>TRBV7-3|TRBJ2-7|NA|TRBD1
CASSSPGQGYEQYF
TGTGCCAGCAGCTCTCCGGGACAGGGCTACGAGCAGTACTTC
>TRBV11-2|TRBJ1-2|once|NA
CASSPYRAGYTF
TGTGCCAGCAGCCCATACAGGGCTGGCTACACCTTC
>TRBV9|TRBJ2-5|NA|TRBD1
CASSVQDRAAVDQYF
TGTGCCAGCAGCGTGCAGGACAGGGCTGCGGTCGACCAGTACTTC
>TRBV28|TRBJ1-2|NA|NA
CASRGGDYGYTF
TGTGCCAGCAGGGGTGGGGACTATGGCTACACCTTC
>TRBV6-5|TRBJ2-1|NA|NA
CASSPETGYYNEQFF
TGTGCCAGCAGCCCAGAGACAGGTTACTACAATGAGCAGTTCTTC
>TRBV30|TRBJ1-2|NA|NA
CAWSTYNYGYTF
TGTGCCTGGAGCACTTATAACTATGGCTACACCTTC
>TRBV7-2|TRBJ1-3|NA|NA
CASSPNTANSGNTIYF
TGTGCCAGCAGCCCGAATACAGCGAACTCTGGAAACACCATATATTTT
>TRBV11-2|TRBJ2-1|NA|NA
CASSLGAGLNNEQFF
TGTGCCAGCAGCCTCGGGGCAGGGCTTAACAATGAGCAGTTCTTC
>TRBV6-4|TRBJ1-5|NA|TRBD1
CASSDSRYGQGDQPQHF
TGTGCCAGCAGTGACTCGAGGTATGGACAGGGAGATCAGCCCCAGCATTTT
>TRBV7-2|TRBJ2-1|NA|TRBD2
CASSRQGTGGEQFF
TGTGCCAGCAGCCGCCAAGGGACGGGGGGTGAGCAGTTCTTC
>TRBV5-1|TRBJ2-7|NA|TRBD2
CASSLIVAGAYEQYF
TGCGCCAGCAGCTTGATAGTAGCGGGAGCCTACGAGCAGTACTTC
>TRBV9|TRBJ1-3|NA|NA
CASSVGHPANTIYF
TGTGCCAGCAGCGTAGGGCACCCCGCTAACACCATATATTTT
>TRBV10-2|TRBJ2-7|NA|NA
CASSDGYEQYF
TGCGCCAGCAGTGATGGCTACGAGCAGTACTTC
>TRBV18|TRBJ2-6|once|NA
CASSLIILSGANVLTF
TGTGCCAGCTCTCTTATTATCCTCTCTGGGGCCAACGTCCTGACTTTC
>TRBV5-1|TRBJ2-7|NA|NA
CASSLVGTRYEQYF
TGCGCCAGCAGCTTGGTAGGGACTCGTTACGAGCAGTACTTC
>TRBV28|TRBJ1-3|NA|NA
CASKGSRSGNTIYF
TGTGCCAGCAAGGGCAGTAGGTCTGGAAACACCATATATTTT
>TRBV11-2|TRBJ2-5|NA|NA
CASSGSGRETQYF
TGTGCCAGCAGCGGGTCAGGAAGGGAGACCCAGTACTTC
>TRBV28|TRBJ1-3|once|NA
CASSWNTVSGNTIYF
TGTGCCAGCAGTTGGAATACCGTCTCTGGAAACACCATATATTTT
>TRBV10-1|TRBJ1-1|few|NA
CASSVIPKNTEAFF
TGCGCCAGCAGTGTTATACCGAAGAACACTGAAGCTTTCTTT
>TRBV11-2|TRBJ1-2|NA|TRBD1
CASSRTGTGVNYGYTF
TGTGCCAGCAGCCGGACCGGGACAGGGGTCAACTATGGCTACACCTTC
>TRBV18|TRBJ2-7|NA|NA
CASSERDGSSYEQYF
TGTGCCAGCTCTGAAAGGGACGGCAGCTCCTACGAGCAGTACTTC
>TRBV7-9|TRBJ1-2|NA|NA
CASSWGDPNYGYTF
TGTGCCAGCAGCTGGGGGGACCCTAACTATGGCTACACCTTC
>TRBV18|TRBJ2-7|NA|NA
CASSPARVGYEQYF
TGTGCCAGCTCACCGGCCAGGGTAGGCTACGAGCAGTACTTC
>TRBV19|TRBJ2-1|NA|TRBD2
CASSSGLDYNEQFF
TGTGCCAGTAGTAGCGGACTAGATTACAATGAGCAGTTCTTC
>TRBV4-2|TRBJ1-2|NA|TRBD1
CASSQDQGAHSYGYTF
TGTGCCAGCAGCCAAGATCAGGGGGCGCATTCCTATGGCTACACCTTC
>TRBV5-1|TRBJ1-2|once|NA
CASSPLGAGVYGYTF
TGCGCCAGCAGTCCGTTGGGCGCAGGGGTTTACGGCTATACCTTC
>TRBV2|TRBJ2-7|NA|NA
CASMSTKAYEQYF
TGTGCCAGCATGTCCACAAAAGCCTACGAGCAGTACTTC
>TRBV2|TRBJ2-5|NA|NA
CASGFQQETQYF
TGTGCCAGCGGTTTTCAGCAAGAGACCCAGTACTTC
>TRBV6-1|TRBJ2-2|NA|TRBD1
CASGDRVNTGELFF
TGTGCCAGCGGGGACAGGGTGAACACCGGGGAGCTGTTTTTT
>TRBV9|TRBJ2-7|once|TRBD2
CASSSQRGREGSHEQYF
TGTGCCAGCAGCTCTCAAAGGGGGCGGGAGGGTTCCCACGAGCAGTACTTC
>TRBV28|TRBJ1-2|NA|TRBD1
CASSFPVGQGRDGYTF
TGTGCCAGCAGTTTCCCCGTGGGACAGGGGAGAGATGGCTACACCTTC
>TRBV28|TRBJ1-4|NA|TRBD1
CASSRTGSATNEKLFF
TGTGCCAGCAGCCGGACAGGTTCGGCAACTAATGAAAAACTGTTTTTT
>TRBV29-1|TRBJ1-1|once|TRBD1
CSVVRQGFGTEAFF
TGCAGCGTGGTCCGACAGGGGTTTGGCACTGAAGCTTTCTTT
>TRBV27|TRBJ1-5|NA|NA
CASTSTLNQPQHF
TGTGCCAGCACCTCGACCCTTAATCAGCCCCAGCATTTT
>TRBV2|TRBJ1-3|NA|TRBD1
CASGGDRRNSGNTIYF
TGTGCCAGCGGAGGGGACAGACGAAACTCTGGAAACACCATATATTTT
>TRBV7-8|TRBJ1-2|NA|TRBD1
CASSFRGDRGRREGYTF
TGTGCCAGCAGCTTCCGGGGGGACAGGGGGCGCCGTGAAGGCTACACCTTC
>TRBV6-1|TRBJ2-3|NA|NA
CASRVGQGGTDTQYF
TGTGCCAGCAGGGTCGGACAGGGAGGGACAGATACGCAGTATTTT
>TRBV19|TRBJ1-1|few|NA
CASTLGRMNTEAFF
TGTGCCAGTACCTTGGGACGGATGAACACTGAAGCTTTCTTT
>TRBV18|TRBJ2-2|NA|NA
CASSPLWGGELFF
TGTGCCAGCTCACCTCTGTGGGGCGGGGAGCTGTTTTTT
>TRBV19|TRBJ2-1|NA|TRBD1
CASSGDRGYNEQFF
TGTGCCAGTAGTGGGGACAGGGGCTACAATGAGCAGTTCTTC